The 32 T cell receptor beta chains below all came from one sample that was sequenced in a study of blood T cell repertoires in COVID-19 (dated by TCRdb to 2018 to 2021). The receptor library was made with the immunoSEQ multiplex PCR assay. In TCRdb, the immuneACCESS table is reduced to in-frame sequences with V and J assigned. These tables do not hold every clone; where another copy was compared, an unresolved V gene accounts for under half, and the others remain unexplained. The sample table records around 87,000 clones; about 80% of these occur just once. About 15% of the sample comes from the top ten. The sequencing input was peripheral blood. The receptor set was obtained from a human donor in a cohort sampled during active COVID-19.

This clone came up a few times. The chain carries TRBV6-5 and TRBJ1-6; D is perhaps TRBD1 (5 bases). The CDR3 runs 14 residues. Per the germline V gene, CDR1 is MNHEY and CDR2 is SVGAGI. Trimming shortened V by 2 bases and J by 8 bases, and 10 bases separated the two germline ends. CDR3 in amino acids: CASSYDSSHSPLHF. DNA of the CDR3: TGTGCCAGCAGTTACGACAGCTCACATTCACCCCTCCACTTT.

This clone was seen a handful of times. The rearrangement links TRBV5-1 to TRBJ1-5, with D possibly being TRBD1 (6 bases). The CDR3 consists of 18 residues. V was shortened by 2 bases and J by 1 base, with 19 bases between the two germline ends. Germline V CDR1 and CDR2: SGHRS, YFSETQ. CDR3 nucleotide sequence: TGCGCCAGCAGCTTACGGGACATTCGGTTAAAGAGCAATCAGCCCCAGCATTTT. Its protein is CASSLRDIRLKSNQPQHF.

This clone has just a few counts. V gene TRBV25-1 combines with J gene TRBJ1-5; tentatively, D is TRBD1 (6 bases). CDR1 and CDR2 from the germline V gene are MGHDK and SYGVNS. Trimming stripped 3 bases from V and 4 bases from J, with 7 bases between. The CDR3 is 13 amino acids. Here the CDR3 DNA reads TGTGCCAGCAGTGATACAGGGAATCAGCCCCAGCATTTT. This codes for CASSDTGNQPQHF.

The chain links TRBV6-5 to TRBJ1-1, with D possibly TRBD1 on 5 matching bases. CDR1 is MNHEY and CDR2 is SVGAGI in the germline V gene. Trimming cost V 2 bases and J 1 base, with 14 bases left between them. The CDR3 consists of 16 residues. The CDR3 loop reads CASSYGAFTRNTEAFF. Here the CDR3 DNA reads TGTGCCAGCAGTTACGGGGCTTTTACGAGGAACACTGAAGCTTTCTTT.

This rearrangement joins TRBV6-1 to TRBJ2-3; tentative D call: TRBD2 (7 bases). V was trimmed by 2 bases and J by 0 bases, leaving 12 bases between them. This CDR3 has 16 amino acids. From germline, CDR1 is MNHNS and CDR2 SASEGT. CDR3 sequence (DNA): TGTGCCAGCAGTGAATCTGCGGGGGCTAGCACAGATACGCAGTATTTT. This encodes CASSESAGASTDTQYF.

This clone was counted a few times. The chain links TRBV10-1 to TRBJ1-5; TRBD1 aligns across 7 bases. J gave up 4 bases and V 9 bases, and 6 bases lay outside the gene matches. CDR3 length: 13 amino acids. The V gene's germline CDR1 is WNHNN and CDR2 SYGVQD (reference sequence). This CDR3 reads CASMGQINQPQHF. CDR3 coding DNA: TGCGCCAGTATGGGACAGATAAATCAGCCCCAGCATTTT.

The chain employs TRBV15 and TRBJ2-5; D call uncertain. The V end was cut by 0 bases, the J end by 5 bases, with 7 bases between. There are 13 residues in the CDR3. The germline gives CDR1 LNHNV, CDR2 YYDKDF (reference sequence). CDR3 bases: TGTGCCACCAGCAGAGATTTCCGGGAGACCCAGTACTTC. It encodes CATSRDFRETQYF.

This chain joins TRBV2 and TRBJ1-5; D unclear. The CDR3 contains 14 residues. The V end lost 6 bases, the J end lost 4 bases, and 13 bases lay between the germline ends. In germline, CDR1 is SNHLY, CDR2 FYNNEI. CDR3 in DNA: TGTGCCAGCAGGATGGAGGGAAGAAATCAGCCCCAGCATTTT. Translated, it gives CASRMEGRNQPQHF.

The chain uses TRBV23-1 and TRBJ2-3; maybe TRBD1 (6 bases). TRBV23-1 is designated an ORF whose function remains uncertain. Trimming pared 5 bases from V and 1 base from J, leaving 19 bases between. The CDR3 has 17 residues. CDR3 DNA sequence: TGCGCCAGCAGTGCCCCGGGACATCCTTCCTGCACAGATACGCAGTATTTT. It encodes CASSAPGHPSCTDTQYF.

J is TRBJ1-1 and V is TRBV3-1 (or the pseudogene TRBV3-2); D call uncertain. Germline-derived CDR1 and CDR2 are LGHDT and YNNKEL (reference sequence). The V and J ends lost 1 base and 5 bases respectively, with 14 bases between them. The CDR3 consists of 15 residues. In DNA form, the CDR3 reads TGTGCCAGCAGCCAAGTTCAGCCAGGCGTGACTGAAGCTTTCTTT. It yields the protein CASSQVQPGVTEAFF.

J is TRBJ2-1 and V is TRBV5-1, with 8 bases identical to TRBD2. The length of the CDR3 is 16 residues. In germline, CDR1 is SGHRS, CDR2 YFSETQ. V trimming: 5 bases; J trimming: 0 bases; junction bases outside the gene matches: 7. The CDR3 spells CASRKLAGPSYNEQFF. The CDR3 DNA reads TGCGCCAGCAGAAAATTAGCGGGACCCTCCTACAATGAGCAGTTCTTC.

This chain joins TRBV7-6 and TRBJ2-3, with TRBD2 identical over 12 bases. CDR3 length: 15 residues. Germline assignment: CDR1 SGHVS and CDR2 FNYEAQ. Trimming at V came to 5 bases and at J to 5 bases, leaving 5 bases not matched to a gene. Here the CDR3 DNA reads TGTGCCAGCAGCGGTCGACTAGCGGGAGTAGATACGCAGTATTTT. Residues: CASSGRLAGVDTQYF.

The genes are TRBV3-1 (or the pseudogene TRBV3-2) and TRBJ2-3, with D possibly TRBD2 on 6 matching bases. V was pared by 4 bases and J by 6 bases, with 14 bases between. The CDR3 covers 14 residues. Germline V CDR1 and CDR2: LGHDT, YNNKEL (reference sequence). The CDR3 sequence: CASSRSGVGDTQYF. DNA for the CDR3: TGTGCCAGCAGCCGATCGGGGGTTGGGGATACGCAGTATTTT.

This clone showed up many times. Other DNA sequences of this sample code for an identical CDR3. V gene TRBV24-1 combines with J gene TRBJ1-1; D is undetermined. Germline-derived CDR1 and CDR2 are KGHDR and SFDVKD. The CDR3 covers 13 residues. Trimming removed 3 bases from V and 6 bases from J, with 10 bases in between. The CDR3 protein is CATSDPNRAEAFF. The CDR3 DNA reads TGTGCCACCAGTGATCCGAACCGGGCTGAAGCTTTCTTT.

V gene TRBV6-6 combines with J gene TRBJ1-1; perhaps TRBD1 as D (5 bases). V was clipped by 6 bases and J by 0 bases, with 11 bases between them. The CDR3 covers 14 residues. Germline assignment: CDR1 MNHNY and CDR2 SVGAGI (reference sequence). CDR3 loop: CASSYKDMNTEAFF. In nucleotides, the CDR3 is TGTGCCAGCAGCTATAAGGACATGAACACTGAAGCTTTCTTT.

The CDR3 DNA sequence: TGCGCCAGCAGCCAAGTTCCTGGGACAGTTAAAACAACTAATGAAAAACTGTTTTTT. Its translation is CASSQVPGTVKTTNEKLFF. This chain uses TRBV4-1 with TRBJ1-4, with 7 bases identical to TRBD1. The CDR3 runs 19 residues. Germline CDR1 MGHRA, CDR2 YSYEKL. The V and J ends lost 1 base and 0 bases, in that order; junction bases with no gene match: 11.

The CDR3 coding sequence is TGCGCCAGCAGCCCGGGACAGGGTGGCTACGAGCAGTACTTC. Translated, it gives CASSPGQGGYEQYF. The chain combines TRBV5-1 with TRBJ2-7, with 9 positions matching TRBD1. Germline trimming cut 4 bases from V and 3 bases from J; bases unmatched to any gene: 5. The germline CDR1 and CDR2 sequences are SGHRS and YFSETQ. The CDR3 has 14 amino acids.

The chain combines TRBV7-2 with TRBJ2-3, with TRBD1 as a possible D gene (6 bases). This CDR3 contains 19 residues. Germline CDR1 and CDR2: SGHTA and FQGNSA. Trimming shortened V by 4 bases and J by 3 bases, and 26 bases separated the two germline ends. CDR3 sequence (DNA): TGTGCCAGCAGCTCAAGTCGAGCGGACAGACGAGACCCTACAGATACGCAGTATTTT. Residues: CASSSSRADRRDPTDTQYF.

This chain links TRBV3-1 (or the pseudogene TRBV3-2) with TRBJ1-4, with a weak D call TRBD1 (6 bases). The CDR3 totals 16 residues. Germline V gives CDR1 LGHDT, CDR2 YNNKEL (reference sequence). With 1 base removed from V and 3 bases from J, the gap between germline ends came to 12 bases. The DNA for the CDR3 is TGTGCCAGCAGCCAAGGCGCGGGGGCTTCTAATGAAAAACTGTTTTTT. Protein product: CASSQGAGASNEKLFF.

The chain joins TRBV18 to TRBJ2-7; D may be TRBD1 (6 bases). The V and J ends lost 0 bases and 3 bases respectively, with 9 bases between them. This CDR3 comprises 14 residues. Germline values: CDR1 KGHSH, CDR2 LQKENI. CDR3 amino acids: CASSPPGGLYEQYF. CDR3 bases: TGTGCCAGCTCACCACCAGGGGGTCTCTACGAGCAGTACTTC.

The V gene is TRBV11-2, the J gene TRBJ2-1; 10 positions agree with TRBD1. J was trimmed by 8 bases and V by 5 bases; bases with no gene match: 15. Germline V gives CDR1 SGHAT, CDR2 FQNNGV. The CDR3 contains 17 residues. The CDR3, as DNA: TGTGCCAGCAGCCGTACTTTCGGCCCCGGGACAGGGGATGAGCAGTTCTTC. Amino acid sequence: CASSRTFGPGTGDEQFF.

V usage is TRBV19 and J usage is TRBJ1-3; TRBD1 matches 7 bases. CDR1 LNHDA and CDR2 SQIVND come from the germline V gene (reference sequence). The ends lost 3 bases at V and 2 bases at J; junction bases unmatched: 1. This CDR3 has 14 residues. The chain's CDR3 is CASSMGTAGNTIYF. The CDR3 region has the DNA TGTGCCAGTAGTATGGGGACAGCTGGAAACACCATATATTTT.

The rearrangement uses TRBV5-1 and TRBJ2-5; D is uncertain. The length of the CDR3 is 11 residues. Trimming cost V 5 bases and J 5 bases, with 7 bases left between them. Germline V gives CDR1 SGHRS, CDR2 YFSETQ. CDR3 amino acids: CASRYGETQYF. In nucleotides, the CDR3 is TGCGCCAGCAGGTACGGGGAGACCCAGTACTTC.

V and J are TRBV6-5 and TRBJ1-1; TRBD1 agrees at 8 bases. V lost 4 bases to trimming and J lost 8 bases; unmatched junction nucleotides: 15. Germline V gene lookup returns CDR1 MNHEY and CDR2 SVGAGI. The CDR3 contains 16 residues. The CDR3 bases are TGTGCCAGCAGTTGGAGGACAGGGCTGGAATTACGGGAAGCTTTCTTT. As protein: CASSWRTGLELREAFF.

This CDR3 reads CASSPYKDTQYF. As DNA, the CDR3 is TGTGCCAGCAGTCCGTACAAAGATACGCAGTATTTT. The J gene is TRBJ2-3, the V gene TRBV12-3 or TRBV12-4; D gene ambiguous. Trimming removed 5 bases from V and 5 bases from J, with 8 bases in between. The CDR3 has 12 amino acids.

The chain links TRBV2 to TRBJ2-5; TRBD2 aligns across 11 bases. The trim removed 10 bases at V and 0 bases at J, leaving 13 bases unmatched. This CDR3 has 17 amino acids. Germline CDR1 SNHLY, CDR2 FYNNEI. CDR3 DNA sequence: TGTGCCACCCCCGGGACTAGCGGACCGAAGTACCAAGAGACCCAGTACTTC. Protein sequence: CATPGTSGPKYQETQYF.

The rearrangement uses TRBV5-1 and TRBJ2-1, with 10 bases lining up with TRBD2. The CDR3 consists of 15 residues. Trimming removed 2 bases from V and 7 bases from J; junction bases left unmatched: 6. CDR1 is SGHRS and CDR2 is YFSETQ in the germline V gene. CDR3 residues: CASSFTASGRNEQFF. The CDR3 DNA is TGCGCCAGCAGCTTTACGGCTAGCGGGAGAAATGAGCAGTTCTTC. Full variable domain (remainder filled in from reference TRBV5-1 and TRBJ2-1): KAGVTQTPRYLIKTRGQQVTLSCSPISGHRSVSWYQQTPGQGLQFLFEYFSETQRNKGNFPGRFSGRQFSNSRSEMNVSTLELGDSALYLCASSFTASGRNEQFFGPGTRLTVL.

The chain is built from TRBV7-9 and TRBJ1-4, with TRBD1 as a possible D gene (5 bases). The CDR3 spans 16 residues. The germline gives CDR1 SEHNR, CDR2 FQNEAQ (reference sequence). Trimming left V 0 bases short and J 7 bases short, with 15 bases between. CDR3 bases: TGTGCCAGCAGCTTAGCCACCGGGGGAGGTGGTGAAAAACTGTTTTTT. It is translated as CASSLATGGGGEKLFF.

The chain couples TRBV5-4 to TRBJ1-1, with D possibly matching TRBD1 (6 bases). CDR1 is SGHNT, CDR2 YYREEE, per germline (reference sequence). The V end lost 2 bases, the J end lost 1 base, and 12 bases lay between the germline ends. CDR3 length: 15 amino acids. This CDR3 is CASSFGGPANTEAFF. The DNA for the CDR3 is TGTGCCAGCAGCTTTGGGGGCCCCGCGAACACTGAAGCTTTCTTT.

The CDR3 sequence is CASSLGSGDYGYTF. In DNA form, the CDR3 reads TGCGCCAGCAGCTTGGGATCAGGGGACTATGGCTACACCTTC. V and J are TRBV5-1 and TRBJ1-2; tentative D call: TRBD1 (6 bases). The germline V gene encodes CDR1 SGHRS and CDR2 YFSETQ. CDR3 length: 14 amino acids. V was clipped by 0 bases and J by 3 bases, with 9 bases between them.

J is TRBJ2-7 and V is TRBV11-2; 8 bases map to TRBD2. This CDR3 is 15 amino acids long. CDR1 SGHAT and CDR2 FQNNGV come from the germline V gene. J was trimmed by 3 bases and V by 1 base; bases with no gene match: 5. In DNA form, the CDR3 reads TGTGCCAGCAGCTTAGTCGCGGGAGGTCTCTACGAGCAGTACTTC. Translated: CASSLVAGGLYEQYF.

J is TRBJ1-1 and V is TRBV19, with TRBD1 identical over 11 bases. Germline CDR1 reads LNHDA; CDR2 reads SQIVND (reference sequence). After removal of 3 bases from V and 6 bases from J, the junction contained 9 bases not matched to a gene. The CDR3 spans 16 residues. CDR3 region: CASSIGQGALGAEAFF. Here the CDR3 DNA reads TGTGCCAGTAGTATCGGACAGGGGGCGTTAGGGGCTGAAGCTTTCTTT.